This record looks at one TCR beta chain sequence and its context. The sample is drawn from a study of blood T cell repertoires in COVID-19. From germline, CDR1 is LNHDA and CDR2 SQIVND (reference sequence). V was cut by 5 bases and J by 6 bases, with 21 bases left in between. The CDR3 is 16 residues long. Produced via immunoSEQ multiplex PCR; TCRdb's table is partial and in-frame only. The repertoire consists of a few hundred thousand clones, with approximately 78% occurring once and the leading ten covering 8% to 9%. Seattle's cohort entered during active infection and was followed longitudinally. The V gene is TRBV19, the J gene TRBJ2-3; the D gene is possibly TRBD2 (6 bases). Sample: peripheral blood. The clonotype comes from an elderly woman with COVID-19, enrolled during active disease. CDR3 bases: TGTGCCAGTAGTCTCCGGCGGGGCCCTCTCGGGGATACGCAGTATTTT. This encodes CASSLRRGPLGDTQYF.